The entry that follows covers one T cell receptor beta chain sequence. Sequencing used immunoSEQ v3. Produced via immunoSEQ multiplex PCR; TCRdb's table is partial and in-frame only. The sample lists 50,000 or so clones; 79% were seen once. Time point meaning: pre-treatment sample, taken before nivolumab and TIL therapy. The source of the sample is a study of TIL therapy for anti-PD-1-resistant metastatic lung cancer. This CDR3 region has 13 residues. CDR1 and CDR2 from the germline V gene are MDHEN and SYDVKM. V gave up 8 bases and J gave up 0 bases, with 8 bases separating them. Sequences were derived from blood, sampled at baseline. V gene TRBV28 combines with J gene TRBJ1-5, with D uncertain. The TCR comes from a woman aged 30-79 years with non-small cell lung cancer. CDR3 residues: CASSSYSNQPQHF. DNA of the CDR3: TGTGCCAGCTCCAGTTATAGCAATCAGCCCCAGCATTTT.